The source of this T cell receptor (beta chain) is a study of T cells in Graves' hyperthyroidism and ophthalmopathy. The study's findings and limits: In blood, most of the thyroid clonotypes expanded above 0.001 were also present. Separation of ophthalmopathy from stable hyperthyroidism was achieved by a 13 V-J model.

Only a few counts were recorded for this clonotype. Its antigen is currently unknown. It was RNA transcripts that yielded the amplified TCR beta CDR3 regions. First-round RT-PCR with HTBI primers amplified the TCR CDR3 region. TCRdb reprocessed the multiplex PCR reads via MiXCR and lists one record per CDR3 protein. The data contain about 350,000 distinct CDR3 sequences, approximately 17% of them seen just once; the ten biggest clones take up approximately 35%. Ahead of any ophthalmopathy symptoms, the blood sample was obtained at the first diagnosis of hyperthyroidism. The CDR3 loop spans 14 amino acids. CDR1 is KGHDR, CDR2 SFDVKD, per germline. Trimming left V 2 bases short and J 1 base short, with 4 bases between.

This chain connects TRBV24-1 to TRBJ2-2; D is uncertain. The sample comprised blood. The TCR comes from a woman in her twenties or thirties with Graves' hyperthyroidism that later progressed to Graves' ophthalmopathy. The CDR3 loop reads CATSDSENTGELFF. The CDR3 coding sequence is TGTGCCACCAGTGATTCCGAGAACACCGGGGAGCTGTTTTTT.